The 31 T cell receptor beta chains in this list originate from one sample, sequenced in a study of blood T cell repertoires in COVID-19. Clones were read by immunoSEQ multiplex PCR, and TCRdb kept only the in-frame ones, dropping some. The data contain 78,000 or so clones, around nine tenths of them singletons. The source material was peripheral blood. These receptor sequences come from a middle-aged man with active or convalescent COVID-19.

The V gene is TRBV18, the J gene TRBJ1-1; D ambiguous. The CDR3 runs 13 residues. Germline loops: CDR1 KGHSH, CDR2 LQKENI. V was trimmed by 2 bases and J by 1 base, leaving 5 bases between them. The CDR3 sequence: CASSPNRNTEAFF. DNA of the CDR3: TGTGCCAGCTCACCAAACAGGAACACTGAAGCTTTCTTT.

This rearrangement joins TRBV19 to TRBJ2-7; D is unresolved. The V gene's germline CDR1 is LNHDA and CDR2 SQIVND (reference sequence). CDR3 length: 13 amino acids. With 3 bases removed from V and 2 bases from J, the gap between germline ends came to 8 bases. In nucleotides, the CDR3 is TGTGCCAGTAGTATTAAAACAGCCTACGAGCAGTACTTC. This encodes CASSIKTAYEQYF. The complete variable domain, with remaining parts taken from reference TRBV19 and TRBJ2-7, reads DGGITQSPKYLFRKEGQNVTLSCEQNLNHDAMYWYRQDPGQGLRLIYYSQIVNDFQKGDIAEGYSVSREKKESFPLTVTSAQKNPTAFYLCASSIKTAYEQYFGPGTRLTVT.

The rearrangement joins TRBV25-1 to TRBJ1-5; D unresolved. Germline assignment: CDR1 MGHDK and CDR2 SYGVNS. V was cut by 5 bases and J by 2 bases, with 7 bases left in between. CDR3 length: 13 residues. The CDR3 is CASSPPGNQPQHF. As DNA, the CDR3 is TGTGCCAGCAGTCCTCCGGGCAATCAGCCCCAGCATTTT.

The CDR3 nucleotides read TGCGCCAGCAGTGAAGCAGGGACAGGGGCCGAAAAACTGTTTTTT. Protein sequence: CASSEAGTGAEKLFF. The J gene is TRBJ1-4, the V gene TRBV10-1; 10 nucleotides agree with TRBD1. The ends lost 3 bases at V and 8 bases at J; junction bases unmatched: 6. The length of the CDR3 is 15 residues. Germline CDR1 reads WNHNN; CDR2 reads SYGVQD (reference sequence).

The chain combines TRBV5-8 with TRBJ2-7; the D gene is possibly TRBD1 (5 bases). The germline V and J ends were trimmed by 4 bases and 6 bases, with 14 bases remaining between them. The germline CDR1 and CDR2 sequences are SGHTS and YDEGEE. This CDR3 is 13 amino acids long. This chain's CDR3 is CASSLEGASEQYV. CDR3 DNA: TGTGCCAGCAGCCTAGAAGGGGCGTCCGAGCAGTACGTC.

This clone was picked up one time. This chain uses TRBV15 with TRBJ2-5; D perhaps matches TRBD1 (6 bases). Trimming took 9 bases from V and 5 from J, leaving 19 bases between them. CDR3 length equals 14 residues. Germline assignment: CDR1 LNHNV and CDR2 YYDKDF (reference sequence). This CDR3 is CATKVGGSGETQYF. CDR3 bases: TGTGCCACGAAAGTAGGGGGTTCCGGGGAGACCCAGTACTTC.

This clone was detected a few times. This chain joins TRBV7-9 and TRBJ1-4; D uncertain. V was clipped by 6 bases and J by 1 base, with 18 bases between them. Germline CDR1 and CDR2: SEHNR and FQNEAQ (reference sequence). The CDR3 spans 17 residues. CDR3 sequence: CASRARGHSRTNEKLFF. CDR3 DNA: TGTGCCAGCAGGGCTCGAGGGCACTCCCGAACTAATGAAAAACTGTTTTTT.

J is TRBJ2-7 and V is TRBV27; possibly TRBD2 for D (7 bases). The V end was cut by 3 bases, the J end by 3 bases, with 9 bases between. The CDR3 has 13 residues. CDR1 is MNHEY and CDR2 is SMNVEV in the germline V gene (reference sequence). The CDR3 DNA is TGTGCCAGCAGTTTTAGGGGGGGCTACGAGCAGTACGTC. This gives the protein CASSFRGGYEQYV.

The chain has TRBV2 and TRBJ2-5, with 7 nucleotides matching TRBD1. This CDR3 region has 13 residues. V gave up 11 bases and J gave up 4 bases; unmatched junction bases: 10. CDR1 is SNHLY, CDR2 FYNNEI, per germline. CDR3 in amino acids: CAGRQGVVETQYF. CDR3 nucleotides: TGTGCCGGAAGACAGGGAGTAGTAGAGACCCAGTACTTC.

This clone is a singleton in its sample. The chain employs TRBV5-8 and TRBJ2-6; TRBD1 is a possible D gene (5 bases). Germline CDR1 is SGHTS and CDR2 is YDEGEE. Trimming left V 4 bases short and J 0 bases short, with 11 bases between. The CDR3 contains 16 residues. The DNA for the CDR3 is TGTGCCAGCAGCCCCAGGGTCCTCTCTGGGGCCAACGTCCTGACTTTC. Protein sequence: CASSPRVLSGANVLTF.

The chain combines TRBV7-7 with TRBJ2-3; 11 nucleotides match TRBD2. With V trimmed by 4 bases and J by 3 bases, 3 bases remained unmatched. The germline V gene has CDR1 SSHAT and CDR2 FNYEAQ (reference sequence). The CDR3 has 15 amino acids. CDR3 DNA sequence: TGTGCCAGCAGCTCGGGACTAGCGGAAACAGATACGCAGTATTTT. As protein: CASSSGLAETDTQYF.

V usage is TRBV19 and J usage is TRBJ1-2; weak D call: TRBD1 (5 bases). From germline, CDR1 is LNHDA and CDR2 SQIVND (reference sequence). Trimming stripped 9 bases from V and 3 bases from J, with 14 bases between. This CDR3 comprises 13 residues. Here the CDR3 DNA reads TGTGCCAGCACACAGACAGATTACTATGGCTACACCTTC. This gives the protein CASTQTDYYGYTF. The variable domain in full, completed from reference TRBV19 and TRBJ1-2, reads DGGITQSPKYLFRKEGQNVTLSCEQNLNHDAMYWYRQDPGQGLRLIYYSQIVNDFQKGDIAEGYSVSREKKESFPLTVTSAQKNPTAFYLCASTQTDYYGYTFGSGTRLTVV.

The chain employs TRBV9 and TRBJ2-5; 9 bases line up with TRBD1. Germline lookup yields CDR1 SGDLS and CDR2 YYNGEE. Trimming at V came to 3 bases and at J to 4 bases, leaving 4 bases not matched to a gene. This CDR3 is 14 amino acids long. The CDR3 sequence is CASSGTGVSETQYF. In DNA, the CDR3 is TGTGCCAGCAGCGGGACAGGGGTATCAGAGACCCAGTACTTC.

The chain joins TRBV7-9 to TRBJ1-4, with unresolved D. This CDR3 spans 18 amino acids. V was trimmed by 5 bases and J by 2 bases, leaving 21 bases between them. CDR1 and CDR2 (germline): SEHNR, FQNEAQ (reference sequence). CDR3 in DNA: TGTGCCAGCAGCCCAGGCAGTTTGCGGGCCGGCACTAATGAAAAACTGTTTTTT. Translation gives CASSPGSLRAGTNEKLFF.

Only one count was recorded for this clone. The CDR3, as DNA: TGTGCCAGCAGCTTAGGGACAGAAGAGACCCAGTACTTC. This encodes CASSLGTEETQYF. The chain employs TRBV7-7 and TRBJ2-5; possibly TRBD1 for D (6 bases). The CDR3 totals 13 residues. V lost 1 base, J lost 3 bases, and 6 bases lay in between. CDR1 and CDR2 (germline): SSHAT, FNYEAQ (reference sequence).

J is TRBJ1-2 and V is TRBV9; TRBD1 might be the D (5 bases). The CDR3 has 13 residues. V was cut by 3 bases and J by 5 bases, with 11 bases left in between. Germline V gene sequence: CDR1 SGDLS, CDR2 YYNGEE. Here the CDR3 DNA reads TGTGCCAGCAGCGGGGAGGGGCCGTATGGCTACACCTTC. As protein: CASSGEGPYGYTF.

The chain joins TRBV5-1 to TRBJ2-2; 9 bases match TRBD1. V shed 5 bases, J shed 6 bases, and the junction held 11 bases outside the gene matches. The CDR3 is 16 amino acids. The V gene's germline CDR1 is SGHRS and CDR2 YFSETQ. CDR3: CASSLTGTGSAGELFF. The CDR3 DNA sequence: TGCGCCAGCAGTCTAACCGGGACAGGGAGTGCCGGGGAGCTGTTTTTT.

Only a few counts were recorded for this clone. The CDR3 loop is CASSYDSGGGYGYTF. As DNA, the CDR3 is TGTGCCAGCAGTTACGACTCAGGGGGCGGCTATGGCTACACCTTC. The J gene is TRBJ1-2, the V gene TRBV6-5, with TRBD1 matching 8 bases. The germline gives CDR1 MNHEY, CDR2 SVGAGI. Trimming took 2 bases from V and 4 from J; bases not matched to a gene: 6. The CDR3 is 15 amino acids.

The rearrangement links TRBV6-6 to TRBJ2-1; 8 nucleotides align to TRBD2. Unmatched junction bases numbered 12, after V lost 8 bases and J lost 9 bases. Looked up from germline, CDR1 is MNHNY and CDR2 is SVGAGI (reference sequence). This CDR3 is built from 14 residues. The CDR3 is CASRGSGAGGEQFF. DNA of the CDR3: TGTGCCAGCCGAGGGAGCGGGGCGGGGGGTGAGCAGTTCTTC.

J is TRBJ2-1 and V is TRBV20-1; D not certain. Trimming removed 0 bases from V and 12 bases from J, with 9 bases in between. CDR3 size: 11 residues. Germline V gene lookup returns CDR1 DFQATT and CDR2 SNEGSKA (reference sequence). The chain's CDR3 is CSARDRQVQFF. The CDR3 DNA reads as TGCAGTGCTAGAGATCGGCAGGTGCAGTTCTTC.

This chain joins TRBV15 and TRBJ2-1; D gene uncertain. Trimming took 0 bases from V and 8 from J, leaving 2 bases between them. CDR3 length equals 11 residues. CDR1 is LNHNV and CDR2 is YYDKDF in the germline V gene (reference sequence). The CDR3 nucleotides are TGTGCCACCAGCAGAGACTATGAGCAGTTCTTC. As protein: CATSRDYEQFF.

The chain employs TRBV6-6 and TRBJ1-2; no clear D gene. Trimming took 6 bases from V and 2 from J, leaving 10 bases between them. The CDR3 has 13 residues. The V gene's germline CDR1 is MNHNY and CDR2 SVGAGI (reference sequence). CDR3 in amino acids: CASSQDWNYGYTF. The CDR3 DNA reads TGTGCCAGCAGCCAGGACTGGAACTATGGCTACACCTTC.

The chain is built from TRBV7-9 and TRBJ2-7; D is undetermined. Per the germline V gene, CDR1 is SEHNR and CDR2 is FQNEAQ (reference sequence). The CDR3 loop spans 13 amino acids. V lost 2 bases, J lost 3 bases, and 8 bases lay in between. The CDR3 reads CASSLTGFYEQYF. For the CDR3, the DNA is TGTGCCAGCAGCTTAACCGGTTTCTACGAGCAGTACTTC.

In this sample, this clone turned up once. The chain uses TRBV18 and TRBJ2-5; 7 bases line up with TRBD1. The CDR3 totals 12 residues. Per the germline V gene, CDR1 is KGHSH and CDR2 is LQKENI. The ends lost 6 bases at V and 5 bases at J; junction bases unmatched: 3. CDR3 sequence reads: CASSTGLETQYF. The CDR3, as DNA: TGTGCCAGCTCGACAGGGTTGGAGACCCAGTACTTC. Looking up the rest from reference TRBV18 and TRBJ2-5 gives the full variable domain: NAGVMQNPRHLVRRRGQEARLRCSPMKGHSHVYWYRQLPEEGLKFMVYLQKENIIDESGMPKERFSAEFPKEGPSILRIQQVVRGDSAAYFCASSTGLETQYFGPGTRLLVL.

The chain carries TRBV7-9 and TRBJ1-5; no clear D gene. CDR3 length: 12 residues. Trimming stripped 1 base from V and 7 bases from J, with 5 bases between. Germline V gene lookup returns CDR1 SEHNR and CDR2 FQNEAQ (reference sequence). CDR3 in amino acids: CASSLDGQPQHF. The DNA of the CDR3 is TGTGCCAGCAGCTTAGATGGCCAGCCCCAGCATTTT.

This clone was observed a few times. The chain recombines TRBV5-4 with TRBJ1-6, with TRBD1 as a possible D gene (5 bases). Germline assignment: CDR1 SGHNT and CDR2 YYREEE (reference sequence). Deletions cut 4 bases from V and 5 bases from J, with 10 bases between. This CDR3 has 14 residues. This chain's CDR3 is CASSTGLDNSPLHF. The CDR3 region has the DNA TGTGCCAGCAGCACGGGACTGGATAATTCACCCCTCCACTTT. The entire variable domain, with the rest obtained from reference TRBV5-4 and TRBJ1-6, is as follows: ETGVTQSPTHLIKTRGQQVTLRCSSQSGHNTVSWYQQALGQGPQFIFQYYREEENGRGNFPPRFSGLQFPNYSSELNVNALELDDSALYLCASSTGLDNSPLHFGNGTRLTVT.

The J gene is TRBJ1-2, the V gene TRBV9; tentatively, D is TRBD1 (6 bases). Germline V gene lookup returns CDR1 SGDLS and CDR2 YYNGEE. The CDR3 has 14 residues. V was clipped by 3 bases and J by 5 bases, with 14 bases between them. The CDR3 here is CASSEPGHRYGYTF. CDR3 in DNA: TGTGCCAGCAGCGAACCGGGACACAGATATGGCTACACCTTC.

This chain links TRBV4-1 with TRBJ1-2, with D possibly matching TRBD1 (5 bases). Germline V gene sequence: CDR1 MGHRA, CDR2 YSYEKL. The CDR3 consists of 13 residues. V shed 4 bases and J shed 4 bases, with 10 bases lying between them. The CDR3 DNA reads TGCGCCAGCAGCCGGGGGGAGACCTATGGCTACACCTTC. This encodes CASSRGETYGYTF.

The chain uses TRBV7-9 and TRBJ1-2; D is uncertain. The germline CDR1 and CDR2 sequences are SEHNR and FQNEAQ (reference sequence). There are 13 residues in the CDR3. V dropped 5 bases and J dropped 0 bases, with 7 bases sitting between them. CDR3 amino acids: CASSPPSNYGYTF. In nucleotides, the CDR3 is TGTGCCAGCAGCCCCCCGTCTAACTATGGCTACACCTTC.

This chain uses TRBV28 with TRBJ1-5; 7 bases fit TRBD1. This CDR3 spans 15 amino acids. Trimming took 9 bases from V and 1 from J; bases not matched to a gene: 9. Germline lookup yields CDR1 MDHEN and CDR2 SYDVKM. CDR3 bases: TGTGCCAGTGAAGAGGCAGGGGGAAGCAATCAGCCCCAGCATTTT. It is translated as CASEEAGGSNQPQHF.

The chain is built from TRBV7-2 and TRBJ2-3; 8 positions agree with TRBD1. Unmatched junction bases numbered 5, after V lost 5 bases and J lost 4 bases. Germline V CDR1 and CDR2: SGHTA, FQGNSA. The CDR3 length is 14 residues. CDR3 amino acids: CASSPDRGSDTQYF. The CDR3 bases are TGTGCCAGCAGCCCAGACAGGGGATCAGATACGCAGTATTTT.